The 22 T cell receptor beta chains listed next were all sequenced from one sample in a study of identical twins listed by TCRdb under 2016. Library construction relied on 5' RACE. Instrument used: Illumina HiSeq 2000. Starting from the raw public reads, TCRdb applied fastp trimming at Q25, assembled clones with MiXCR and retained in-frame beta chains. Rows with a matching CDR3 protein are joined into one entry that keeps the most common DNA and genes. A total of roughly 710,000 distinct CDR3 sequences appear in this sample, roughly 6% of them only once. The ten most abundant clones make up 1.5% to 2% of the sample. Sequencing input: naive T cells sorted from blood. Sample cell subset or site, as interpreted from the label and publication: cells isolated with a human naive T-cell isolation kit. These receptors all come from a young man in good health.

With respect to this clonotype: This may arise from a read error, as a much more abundant clone is one base away. V gene TRBV9 combines with J gene TRBJ2-3; D gene ambiguous. The length of the CDR3 is 12 residues. CDR1 is SGDLS, CDR2 YYNGEE, per germline. The CDR3 loop is CAGSVQKDTQYF. The DNA for the CDR3 is TGTGCCGGCAGCGTCCAGAAAGATACGCAGTATTTT.

This clonotype was seen repeatedly, ten times or more. The J gene is TRBJ2-5, the V gene TRBV12-5, with D possibly TRBD1 on 5 matching bases. V was pared by 6 bases and J by 0 bases, with 14 bases between. The CDR3 length is 15 residues. CDR1 and CDR2 (germline): LGHNT, FRNRAP. CDR3 DNA sequence: TGTGCTAGTGGCCCGGATGGGGCAGACCAAGAGACCCAGTACTTC. This translates into CASGPDGADQETQYF.

The V call is TRBV2, the J call TRBJ1-5, with a weak D call TRBD1 (5 bases). CDR1 is SNHLY, CDR2 FYNNEI, per germline. This CDR3 is built from 13 residues. V was pared by 7 bases and J by 4 bases, with 11 bases between. The CDR3 reads CASKGKWNQPQHF. The CDR3 bases are TGTGCCAGCAAGGGGAAGTGGAATCAGCCCCAGCATTTT.

This clonotype occurred many times. The V and J genes are TRBV7-8 and TRBJ2-7; 7 bases agree with TRBD1. CDR1 is SGHVS and CDR2 is FQNEAQ in the germline V gene. The CDR3 runs to 14 residues. V dropped 5 bases and J dropped 2; count of bases not matched to a gene: 6. CDR3 sequence (DNA): TGTGCCAGCAGCCCGAGGGGGCAGGCCTACGAGCAGTACTTC. Protein: CASSPRGQAYEQYF.

This clonotype was counted ten times or more. The chain employs TRBV9 and TRBJ1-1; the D is unclear. Germline V gives CDR1 SGDLS, CDR2 YYNGEE. The V end was cut by 0 bases, the J end by 6 bases, with 9 bases between. This CDR3 is built from 13 residues. CDR3 region: CASSVGTEAEAFF. CDR3 coding DNA: TGTGCCAGCAGCGTAGGAACCGAAGCTGAAGCTTTCTTT.

There are many counts of this clonotype. This CDR3 is CATSGQDDYGYTF. The CDR3 coding sequence is TGTGCCACCTCAGGGCAGGACGACTATGGCTACACCTTC. The gene calls are TRBV7-2 and TRBJ1-2; D possibly corresponds to TRBD1 (5 bases). CDR3 size: 13 residues. Looked up from germline, CDR1 is SGHTA and CDR2 is FQGNSA. V shed 10 bases and J shed 3 bases, with 15 bases lying between them.

This sequence joins TRBV9 and TRBJ2-7; 7 bases align to TRBD1. V trimming: 3 bases; J trimming: 1 base; junction bases outside the gene matches: 13. Germline V gene lookup returns CDR1 SGDLS and CDR2 YYNGEE. The CDR3 totals 17 residues. CDR3 region: CASSGQRPGQISYEQYF. The CDR3 region has the DNA TGTGCCAGCAGCGGGCAGCGTCCGGGACAGATTTCCTACGAGCAGTACTTC.

This clonotype was counted at least ten times. V usage is TRBV4-3 and J usage is TRBJ2-2; D ambiguous. This CDR3 comprises 17 residues. The germline V and J ends were trimmed by 0 bases and 8 bases, with 19 bases remaining between them. Germline V gives CDR1 LGHNA, CDR2 YSLEER. The CDR3 region is CASSQDAPPLIVGELFF. The CDR3 DNA follows: TGCGCCAGCAGCCAAGATGCCCCCCCCTTAATCGTAGGGGAGCTGTTTTTT.

This clonotype was seen only a few times. The junction does not match germline at one end; this may be a read error. The chain couples TRBV3-1 to TRBJ1-1; D is perhaps TRBD1 (6 bases). This CDR3 is built from 13 residues. The germline gives CDR1 LGHDT, CDR2 YNNKEL (reference sequence). CDR3 nucleotide sequence: TGTGCCAGCAGCCCCACAGGGAACGCTGAAGCTTTCTTT. This encodes CASSPTGNAEAFF. The entire variable domain, with the rest obtained from reference TRBV3-1 and TRBJ1-1, is as follows: DTAVSQTPKYLVTQMGNDKSIKCEQNLGHDTMYWYKQDSKKFLKIMFSYNNKELIINETVPNRFSPKSPDKAHLNLHINSLELGDSAVYFCASSPTGNAEAFFGQGTRLTVV.

This clonotype occurred many times. The rearrangement links TRBV18 to TRBJ1-5; 7 bases match TRBD1. The CDR3 has 13 amino acids. Germline V gene data show CDR1 as KGHSH and CDR2 as LQKENI. The trim removed 6 bases at V and 7 bases at J, leaving 6 bases unmatched. The CDR3 sequence is CASSTGFGQPQHF. As DNA, the CDR3 is TGTGCCAGCTCGACAGGGTTCGGGCAGCCCCAGCATTTT.

This clonotype has at least ten counts. The chain recombines TRBV5-1 with TRBJ1-1; 7 bases line up with TRBD1. Germline CDR1 SGHRS, CDR2 YFSETQ. V gave up 4 bases and J gave up 8 bases; unmatched junction bases: 5. This CDR3 has 12 amino acids. The CDR3 coding sequence is TGCGCCAGCAGCCGCGACAGGGACGAAGCTTTCTTT. Encoded protein: CASSRDRDEAFF.

This clonotype was detected only a few times. This chain connects TRBV28 to TRBJ2-3, with D hard to call. Germline V gene sequence: CDR1 MDHEN, CDR2 SYDVKM. This CDR3 is 10 amino acids long. V dropped 8 bases and J dropped 4 bases, with 4 bases sitting between them. The CDR3 sequence is CASLSDTQYF. The CDR3, as DNA: TGTGCCAGCCTCTCAGATACGCAGTATTTT.

The chain links TRBV5-1 to TRBJ1-1; TRBD1 is a possible D gene (5 bases). Germline V gene sequence: CDR1 SGHRS, CDR2 YFSETQ. The length of the CDR3 is 14 residues. V was trimmed by 4 bases and J by 11 bases, leaving 21 bases between them. The CDR3 protein is CASSPGGGALEAFF. The DNA for the CDR3 is TGCGCCAGCAGCCCCGGGGGAGGGGCGCTTGAGGCTTTCTTT.

This chain joins TRBV5-1 and TRBJ2-7; 8 bases fit TRBD2. V shed 4 bases and J 5 bases; nucleotides not matched to a gene: 8. CDR1 and CDR2 (germline): SGHRS, YFSETQ. CDR3 length equals 14 residues. CDR3 sequence: CASSPSGSVHEQYF. The CDR3 nucleotides are TGCGCCAGCAGCCCGAGCGGGAGCGTCCACGAGCAGTACTTC.

In its sample, this clonotype was seen many times. The chain uses TRBV3-1 and TRBJ2-3; no clear D. The CDR3 totals 13 residues. Trimming shortened V by 0 bases and J by 9 bases, and 10 bases separated the two germline ends. The germline V gene encodes CDR1 LGHDT and CDR2 YNNKEL (reference sequence). The CDR3 region has the DNA TGTGCCAGCAGCCAAGATGGCATCATCACGCAGTATTTT. Translated: CASSQDGIITQYF.

About this clonotype: With a much larger clone just one base away, this may be a read error. The CDR3 DNA is TGTGCCAGCAGCCCCTTGGCAGTAAACAATGAGCAGTTCTTC. The encoded protein is CASSPLAVNNEQFF. The chain couples TRBV5-6 to TRBJ2-1; D unclear. Germline V gene data show CDR1 as SGHDT and CDR2 as YYEEEE. V was pared by 4 bases and J by 5 bases, with 13 bases between. The CDR3 spans 14 residues.

This clonotype showed up just a few times. This chain joins TRBV27 and TRBJ2-2, with D hard to call. The CDR3 runs 16 residues. Between the trimmed V and J ends, which lost 3 bases and 2 bases, there was a span of 13 bases. From germline, CDR1 is MNHEY and CDR2 SMNVEV (reference sequence). CDR3 sequence reads: CASSFWLSLNTGELFF. CDR3 sequence (DNA): TGTGCCAGCAGTTTCTGGCTCTCTTTAAACACCGGGGAGCTGTTTTTT.

This clonotype was detected ten times or more. This chain connects TRBV27 to TRBJ2-7; 7 bases align to TRBD2. From germline, CDR1 is MNHEY and CDR2 SMNVEV (reference sequence). Trimming at V came to 6 bases and at J to 2 bases, leaving 13 bases not matched to a gene. CDR3 length: 16 amino acids. CDR3 protein: CASSPTVLAETYEQYF. CDR3 DNA sequence: TGTGCCAGCAGCCCCACCGTGCTAGCGGAAACCTACGAGCAGTACTTC.

The gene calls are TRBV12-3 or TRBV12-4 and TRBJ1-5; possible D gene TRBD1, 5 bases. Between the trimmed V and J ends, which lost 7 bases and 4 bases, there was a span of 11 bases. The length of the CDR3 is 13 residues. Written as DNA, the CDR3 is TGTGCCAGCACCTCAGACAGAAATCAGCCCCAGCATTTT. Its protein product is CASTSDRNQPQHF.

This chain joins TRBV7-9 and TRBJ2-1; 7 positions agree with TRBD1. Losses at the gene ends were 3 bases for V and 9 bases for J; bases not matched to a gene: 14. The germline CDR1 and CDR2 sequences are SEHNR and FQNEAQ (reference sequence). CDR3 length: 16 amino acids. The CDR3 region has the DNA TGTGCCAGCAGCTTGAGTCCGGGACAGACATCGGGTGAGCAGTTCTTC. Its protein is CASSLSPGQTSGEQFF.

This clonotype was observed at least ten times. CDR3 protein: CAISEFAGTVNYGYTF. In DNA, the CDR3 is TGTGCCATCAGTGAGTTTGCCGGGACAGTCAACTATGGCTACACCTTC. V is TRBV10-3 and J is TRBJ1-2; 7 bases agree with TRBD1. The CDR3 runs to 16 residues. Trimming removed 1 base from V and 2 bases from J; junction bases left unmatched: 7. The germline CDR1 and CDR2 sequences are ENHRY and SYGVKD.

In this sample, this clonotype turned up many times. This chain joins TRBV20-1 and TRBJ1-4, with D uncertain. The V end was cut by 3 bases, the J end by 5 bases, with 19 bases between. The CDR3 loop spans 16 amino acids. In germline, CDR1 is DFQATT, CDR2 SNEGSKA (reference sequence). The CDR3: CSASPTSVGRNEKLFF. The CDR3 coding sequence is TGCAGTGCTAGCCCTACTTCAGTAGGGAGGAATGAAAAACTGTTTTTT.